The entry below describes one T cell receptor beta chain. The sample is drawn from a study of shared T cell receptors in the human thymus. The CDR3 covers 13 residues. Trimming took 1 base from V and 6 from J, leaving 9 bases between them. Germline CDR1 is SNHLY and CDR2 is FYNNEI. TCRdb keeps only in-frame clones here, not all; method: immunoSEQ multiplex PCR. In the table there are 600,000 to 900,000 clones, around 85% of which are singletons. The data were also submitted as part of a second study, on human thymus T cells. That study adds: Corrective heart surgery yielded the resections from which the thymus tissue came. Thymic and blood repertoires showed apparently biased V and J gene usage. Overlap was high between thymic repertoires from unrelated individuals, as reported in related research.

What was sequenced was thymocytes. This rearrangement joins TRBV2 to TRBJ1-2, with D possibly being TRBD1 (5 bases). The sequence came from a girl under two years old with a congenital heart defect. The CDR3 is CASSEVRAHGYTF. The CDR3 nucleotides read TGTGCCAGCAGTGAAGTCAGGGCCCATGGCTACACCTTC.